This TCR beta chain came from a study of CD8 T cells in Susac syndrome. Germline CDR1 and CDR2: MNHNY and SVGAGI (reference sequence). V lost 2 bases and J lost 12, with 16 bases in between. The CDR3 is made up of 13 amino acids. Random hexamers served to reverse transcribe about 0.5 to 1 ug RNA. Each CDR3 protein is one row after TCRdb ran MiXCR on the immunoSEQ multiplex PCR reads. Altogether tens of thousands of distinct CDR3 sequences are present, under 95% being singletons, with the ten largest covering 0.5% to 0.55%. The clonotype originates from a human donor in good health. The chain is built from TRBV6-6 and TRBJ1-1, with D maybe TRBD1 (6 bases). The sample taken for sequencing was CD8+ T cells from PBMCs. The CDR3 is CASSYGLSDSPFF. The CDR3 coding sequence is TGTGCCAGCAGTTACGGCCTGTCGGACAGTCCTTTCTTT.